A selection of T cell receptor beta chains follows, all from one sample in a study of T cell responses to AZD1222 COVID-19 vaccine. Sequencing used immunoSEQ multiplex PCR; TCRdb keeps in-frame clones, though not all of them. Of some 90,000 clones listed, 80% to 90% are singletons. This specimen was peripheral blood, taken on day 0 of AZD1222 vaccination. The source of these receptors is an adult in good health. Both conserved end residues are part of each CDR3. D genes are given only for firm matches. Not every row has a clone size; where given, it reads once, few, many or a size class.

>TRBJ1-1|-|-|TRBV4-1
CASSQDYGQGLNTEAFF
TGCGCCAGCAGCCAAGATTACGGGCAGGGACTGAACACTGAAGCTTTCTTT
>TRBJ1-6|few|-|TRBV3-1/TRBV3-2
CASSRGSQKRSPLHF
TGTGCCAGCAGCCGAGGGTCACAGAAGCGTTCACCCCTCCACTTT
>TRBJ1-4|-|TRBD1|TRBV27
CASSLSGTDFATNEKLFF
TGTGCCAGCAGTTTATCTGGGACAGACTTTGCAACTAATGAAAAACTGTTTTTT
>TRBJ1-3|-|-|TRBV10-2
CASRDSRSGNTIYF
TGCGCCAGCAGGGACAGCCGCTCTGGAAACACCATATATTTT
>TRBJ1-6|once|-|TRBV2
CASSDGSGYNSPLHF
TGTGCCAGCAGTGACGGCAGCGGATATAATTCACCCCTCCACTTT
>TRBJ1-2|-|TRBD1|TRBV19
CASSDRAGYGYTF
TGTGCCAGTAGTGACAGGGCGGGCTATGGCTACACCTTC
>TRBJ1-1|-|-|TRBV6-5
CASKWGGAMNTEAFF
TGTGCCAGCAAATGGGGGGGAGCGATGAACACTGAAGCTTTCTTT
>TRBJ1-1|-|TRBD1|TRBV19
CASSIRRGGIEAFF
TGTGCCAGTAGTATCCGCAGGGGGGGGATTGAAGCTTTCTTT
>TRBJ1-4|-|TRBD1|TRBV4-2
CASSQDRGRREKLFF
TGTGCCAGCAGCCAGGACAGGGGGCGGAGGGAAAAACTGTTTTTT
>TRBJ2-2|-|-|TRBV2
CATSARVTGELFF
TGTGCCACCTCCGCTAGGGTCACCGGGGAGCTGTTTTTT
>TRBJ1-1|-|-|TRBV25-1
CASSELARGAFAEAFF
TGTGCCAGCAGTGAATTAGCGAGGGGCGCCTTTGCTGAAGCTTTCTTT
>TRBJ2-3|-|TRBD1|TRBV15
CATRDRELTDTQYF
TGTGCCACCCGCGACAGGGAGCTCACAGATACGCAGTATTTT
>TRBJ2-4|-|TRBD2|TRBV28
CASSFGGLAKNIQYF
TGTGCCAGCAGTTTCGGGGGGTTAGCCAAAAACATTCAGTACTTC
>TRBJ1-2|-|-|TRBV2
CASTQLRVRGYTF
TGTGCCAGCACCCAATTACGGGTACGGGGCTACACCTTC
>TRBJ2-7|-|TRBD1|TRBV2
CASRITGDYEQYF
TGTGCCAGCAGGATTACAGGGGACTACGAGCAGTACTTC
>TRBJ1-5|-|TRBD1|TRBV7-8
CASSLDREQPQHF
TGTGCCAGCAGCCTGGACAGGGAACAGCCCCAGCATTTT
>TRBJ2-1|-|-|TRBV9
CASSVSWSLASGHEQFF
TGTGCCAGCAGCGTAAGTTGGTCGCTAGCATCTGGCCATGAGCAGTTCTTC
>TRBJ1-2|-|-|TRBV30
CAWGARDPPWDDYGYTF
TGTGCCTGGGGGGCCCGGGACCCCCCTTGGGACGACTATGGCTACACCTTC
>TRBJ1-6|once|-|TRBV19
CASSIETGNSPLHF
TGTGCCAGTAGTATCGAGACAGGAAATTCACCCCTCCACTTT
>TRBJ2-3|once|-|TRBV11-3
CASSLHSKGDTQYF
TGTGCCAGCAGCTTACACAGTAAGGGAGATACGCAGTATTTT
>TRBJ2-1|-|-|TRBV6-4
CASSDTPFFEQFF
TGTGCCAGCAGTGACACCCCCTTTTTCGAGCAGTTCTTC
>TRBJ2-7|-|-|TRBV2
CASSDGGIDLYEQYF
TGTGCCAGCAGTGATGGGGGGATTGATTTATACGAGCAGTACTTC
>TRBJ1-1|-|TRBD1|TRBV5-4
CASSLGRSGTGSEAFF
TGTGCCAGCAGCTTGGGACGGTCCGGGACAGGGTCTGAAGCTTTCTTT
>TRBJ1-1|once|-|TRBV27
CASSLGAWGSTEAFF
TGTGCCAGCAGTTTAGGGGCGTGGGGGAGCACTGAAGCTTTCTTT